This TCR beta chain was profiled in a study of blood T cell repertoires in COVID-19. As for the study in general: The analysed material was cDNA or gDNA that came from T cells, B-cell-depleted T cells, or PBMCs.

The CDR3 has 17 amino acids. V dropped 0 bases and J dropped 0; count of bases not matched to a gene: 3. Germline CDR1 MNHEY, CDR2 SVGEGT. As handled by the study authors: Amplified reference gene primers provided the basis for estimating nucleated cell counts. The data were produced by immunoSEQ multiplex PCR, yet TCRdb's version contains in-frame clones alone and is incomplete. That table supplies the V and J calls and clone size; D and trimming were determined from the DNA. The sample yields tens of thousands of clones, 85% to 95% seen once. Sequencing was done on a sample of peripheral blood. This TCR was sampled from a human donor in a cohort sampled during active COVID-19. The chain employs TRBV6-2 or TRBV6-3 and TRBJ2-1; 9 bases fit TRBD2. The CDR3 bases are TGTGCCAGCAGTTACTCGACTAGCGGAAGCTCCTACAATGAGCAGTTCTTC. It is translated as CASSYSTSGSSYNEQFF.